This T cell receptor beta chain was profiled in a study of regulatory T cells in long-lasting Graves disease. Noted time point: persistent/refractory GD, antithyroid drugs over 5 years with positive TRAb. Extracted PBMC RNA gave rise to the TCR library. Concerning this clonotype itself: Antigen unknown.

General observations from the study: Between persistent patients, roughly 2,600 public clonotypes were shared, exceeding the 966 shared between new patients. Accuracy was perhaps lowered by the small sample size. The study found TRBV28, TRBJ1-2 and TRBJ2-5 favored in persistent disease.

The V segment lost 5 bases and the J segment 2 bases; nucleotides outside the gene matches: 4. Germline V gene lookup returns CDR1 SGHNT and CDR2 YENEEA. This CDR3 region has 14 residues. Relying on iRepertoire HTBI primers and Arm-PCR of CDR3 regions, the team built TCR beta libraries. MiXCR was run by TCRdb on the multiplex PCR reads, yielding one entry per CDR3 protein. The table records around 340,000 distinct CDR3 sequences, around a fifth of them present only once. The genes are TRBV11-3 and TRBJ2-3; 7 bases align to TRBD1. The specimen comprised peripheral blood mononuclear cells (PBMCs), sampled when the disease was refractory, from a patient treated with antithyroid drugs. The sequence was collected from a female donor with Graves disease. The CDR3 reads CASSRQGNTDTQYF. As DNA, the CDR3 is TGTGCCAGCAGCAGACAGGGTAACACAGATACGCAGTATTTT. The full variable domain, completed using reference TRBV11-3 and TRBJ2-3, is EAGVVQSPRYKIIEKKQPVAFWCNPISGHNTLYWYLQNLGQGPELLIRYENEEAVDDSQLPKDRFSAERLKGVDSTLKIQPAELGDSAVYLCASSRQGNTDTQYFGPGTRLTVL.